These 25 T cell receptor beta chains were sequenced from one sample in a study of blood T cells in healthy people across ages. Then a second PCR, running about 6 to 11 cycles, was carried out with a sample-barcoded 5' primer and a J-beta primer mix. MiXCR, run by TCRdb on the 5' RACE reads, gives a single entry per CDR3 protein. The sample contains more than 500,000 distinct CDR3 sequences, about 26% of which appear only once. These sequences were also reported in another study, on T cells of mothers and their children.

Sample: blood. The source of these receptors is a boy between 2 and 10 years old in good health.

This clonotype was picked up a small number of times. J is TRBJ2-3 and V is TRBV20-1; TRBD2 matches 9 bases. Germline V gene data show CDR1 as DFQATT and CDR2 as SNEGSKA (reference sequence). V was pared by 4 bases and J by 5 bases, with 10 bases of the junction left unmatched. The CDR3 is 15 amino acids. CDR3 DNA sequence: TGCAGTGCTACGAGCGGGAGGACCGGGGGAGATACGCAGTATTTT. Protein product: CSATSGRTGGDTQYF.

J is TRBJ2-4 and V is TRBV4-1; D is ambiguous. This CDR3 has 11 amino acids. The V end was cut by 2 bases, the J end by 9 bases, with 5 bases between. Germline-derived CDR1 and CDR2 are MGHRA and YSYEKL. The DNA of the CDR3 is TGCGCCAGCAGCCAACATGGCATTCAGTACTTC. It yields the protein CASSQHGIQYF.

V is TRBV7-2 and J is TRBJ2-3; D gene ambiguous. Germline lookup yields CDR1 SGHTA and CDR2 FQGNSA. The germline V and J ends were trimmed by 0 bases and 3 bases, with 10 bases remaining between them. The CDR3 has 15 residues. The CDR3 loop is CASSLAAGLTDTQYF. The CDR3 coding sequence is TGTGCCAGCAGCTTAGCGGCAGGCTTAACAGATACGCAGTATTTT.

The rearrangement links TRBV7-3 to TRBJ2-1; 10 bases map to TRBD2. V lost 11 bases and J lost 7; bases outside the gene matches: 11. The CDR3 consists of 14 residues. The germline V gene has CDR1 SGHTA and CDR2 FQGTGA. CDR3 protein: CAGKAAGGWNEQFF. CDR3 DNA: TGTGCCGGGAAAGCAGCGGGGGGGTGGAATGAGCAGTTCTTC.

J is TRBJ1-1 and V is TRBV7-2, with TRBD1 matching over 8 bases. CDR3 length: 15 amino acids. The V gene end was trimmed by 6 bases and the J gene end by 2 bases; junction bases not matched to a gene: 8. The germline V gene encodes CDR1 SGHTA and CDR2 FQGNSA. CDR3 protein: CASRIKTGANTEAFF. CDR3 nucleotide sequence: TGTGCCAGCAGAATAAAGACAGGGGCAAACACTGAAGCTTTCTTT.

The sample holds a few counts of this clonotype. In DNA, the CDR3 is TGCAGTGCTAGTAGGCCCGGGGGAGCCGGGGAGCTGTTTTTT. It encodes CSASRPGGAGELFF. The chain recombines TRBV20-1 with TRBJ2-2; D perhaps matches TRBD2 (6 bases). CDR3 length equals 14 residues. CDR1 is DFQATT, CDR2 SNEGSKA, per germline (reference sequence). Trimming took off 3 bases at V and 6 bases at J, with 14 bases between the two ends.

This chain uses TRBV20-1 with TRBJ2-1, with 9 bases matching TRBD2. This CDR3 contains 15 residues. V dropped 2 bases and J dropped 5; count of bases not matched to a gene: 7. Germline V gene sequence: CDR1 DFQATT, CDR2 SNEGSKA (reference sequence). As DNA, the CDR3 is TGCAGTGCTAGACTAGCGGGGAACCGCAACAATGAGCAGTTCTTC. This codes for CSARLAGNRNNEQFF.

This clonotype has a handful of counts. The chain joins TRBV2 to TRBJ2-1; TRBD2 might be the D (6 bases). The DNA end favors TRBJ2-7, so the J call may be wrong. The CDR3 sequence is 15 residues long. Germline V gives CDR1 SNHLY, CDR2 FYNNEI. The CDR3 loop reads CASREGTTMDYEQYF. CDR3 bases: TGTGCCAGCAGGGAGGGAACCACCATGGACTACGAGCAGTACTTC.

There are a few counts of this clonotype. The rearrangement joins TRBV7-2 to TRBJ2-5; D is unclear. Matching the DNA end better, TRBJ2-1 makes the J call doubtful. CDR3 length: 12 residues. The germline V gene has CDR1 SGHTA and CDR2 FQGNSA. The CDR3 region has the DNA TGTGCCAGCAGCTTTTACACGGGTGAGCAGTTCTTC. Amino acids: CASSFYTGEQFF.

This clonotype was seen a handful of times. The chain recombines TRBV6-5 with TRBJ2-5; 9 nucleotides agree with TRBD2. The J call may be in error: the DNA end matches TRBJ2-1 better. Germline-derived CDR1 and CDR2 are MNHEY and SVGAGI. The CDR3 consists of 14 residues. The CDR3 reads CASSVGGRGYEQFF. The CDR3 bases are TGTGCCAGCAGCGTGGGCGGGAGGGGATATGAGCAGTTCTTC.

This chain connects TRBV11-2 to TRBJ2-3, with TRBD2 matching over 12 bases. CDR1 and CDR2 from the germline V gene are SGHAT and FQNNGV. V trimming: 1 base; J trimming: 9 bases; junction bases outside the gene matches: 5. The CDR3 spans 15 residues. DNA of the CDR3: TGTGCCAGCAGCTTAGGGGGACTAGCGGGTGACACGCAGTATTTT. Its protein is CASSLGGLAGDTQYF.

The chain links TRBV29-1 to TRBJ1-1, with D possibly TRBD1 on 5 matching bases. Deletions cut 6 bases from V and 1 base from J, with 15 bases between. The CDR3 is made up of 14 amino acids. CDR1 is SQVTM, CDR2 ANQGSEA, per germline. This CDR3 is CSVAGGGGNTEAFF. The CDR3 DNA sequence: TGCAGCGTAGCTGGGGGTGGTGGGAACACTGAAGCTTTCTTT.

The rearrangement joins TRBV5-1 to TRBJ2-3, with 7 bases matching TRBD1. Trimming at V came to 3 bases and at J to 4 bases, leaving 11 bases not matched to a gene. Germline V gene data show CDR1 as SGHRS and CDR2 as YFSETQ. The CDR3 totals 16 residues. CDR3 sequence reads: CASSSRGQNFADTQYF. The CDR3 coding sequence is TGCGCCAGCAGCTCCCGGGGACAGAATTTCGCAGATACGCAGTATTTT.

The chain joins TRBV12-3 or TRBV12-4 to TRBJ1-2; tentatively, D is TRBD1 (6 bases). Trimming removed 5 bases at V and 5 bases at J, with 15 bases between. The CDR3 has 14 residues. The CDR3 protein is CASSPQGIGYGYTF. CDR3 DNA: TGTGCCAGCAGTCCTCAGGGGATCGGGTATGGCTACACCTTC.

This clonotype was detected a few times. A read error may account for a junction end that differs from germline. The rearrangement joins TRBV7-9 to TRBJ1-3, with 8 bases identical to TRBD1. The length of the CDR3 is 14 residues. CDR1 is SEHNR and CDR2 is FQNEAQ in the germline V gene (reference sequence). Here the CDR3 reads CASTHTGGGNTVYF. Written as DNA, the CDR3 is TGTGCCAGCACCCACACAGGGGGTGGAAACACCGTATATTTT.

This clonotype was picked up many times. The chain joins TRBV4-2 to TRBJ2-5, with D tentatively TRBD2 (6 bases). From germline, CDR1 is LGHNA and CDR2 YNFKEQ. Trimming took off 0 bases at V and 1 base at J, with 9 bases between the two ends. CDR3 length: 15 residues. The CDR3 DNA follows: TGTGCCAGCAGCCAAGATCGGGGGTCCCAAGAGACCCAGTACTTC. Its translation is CASSQDRGSQETQYF.

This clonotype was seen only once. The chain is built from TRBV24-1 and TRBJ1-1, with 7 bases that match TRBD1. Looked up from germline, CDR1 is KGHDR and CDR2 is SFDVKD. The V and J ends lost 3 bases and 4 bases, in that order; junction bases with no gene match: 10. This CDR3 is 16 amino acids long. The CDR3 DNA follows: TGTGCCACCAGTGATGGTTCGACAGGGAGGAGCACTGAAGCTTTCTTT. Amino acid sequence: CATSDGSTGRSTEAFF.

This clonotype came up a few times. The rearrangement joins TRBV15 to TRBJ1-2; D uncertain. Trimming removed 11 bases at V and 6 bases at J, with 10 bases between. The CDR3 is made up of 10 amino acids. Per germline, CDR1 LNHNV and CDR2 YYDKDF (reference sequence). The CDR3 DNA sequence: TGTGCCCCGCGGGCTCATGGCTACACCTTC. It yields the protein CAPRAHGYTF.

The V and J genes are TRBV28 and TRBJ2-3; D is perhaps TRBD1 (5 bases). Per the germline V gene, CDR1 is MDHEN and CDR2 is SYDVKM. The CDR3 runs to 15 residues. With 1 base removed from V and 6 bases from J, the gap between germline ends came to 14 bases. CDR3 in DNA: TGTGCCAGCAGTTTATTTGGGCAGGGTGCGGATACGCAGTATTTT. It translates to CASSLFGQGADTQYF.

The CDR3 here is CASTGPVYNEQFF. The CDR3, as DNA: TGCGCCAGCACAGGGCCAGTATACAATGAGCAGTTCTTC. V is TRBV5-1 and J is TRBJ2-1, with D possibly TRBD1 on 5 matching bases. The V and J ends lost 6 bases and 4 bases respectively, with 11 bases between them. The germline V gene has CDR1 SGHRS and CDR2 YFSETQ. The CDR3 is 13 residues long.

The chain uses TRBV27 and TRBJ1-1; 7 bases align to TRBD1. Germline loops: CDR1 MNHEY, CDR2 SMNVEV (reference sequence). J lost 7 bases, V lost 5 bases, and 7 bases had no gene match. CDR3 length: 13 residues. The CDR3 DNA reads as TGTGCCAGCAGTGCCAGGGGGTGGAGTGAAGCTTTCTTT. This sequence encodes CASSARGWSEAFF.

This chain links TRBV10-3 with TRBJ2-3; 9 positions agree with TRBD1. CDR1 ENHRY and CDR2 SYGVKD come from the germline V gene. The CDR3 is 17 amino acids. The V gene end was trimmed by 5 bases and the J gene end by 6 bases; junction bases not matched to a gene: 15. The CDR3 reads CAISLLGGTGPKDTQYF. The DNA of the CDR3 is TGTGCCATCAGTCTCCTGGGTGGGACAGGGCCCAAGGATACGCAGTATTTT.

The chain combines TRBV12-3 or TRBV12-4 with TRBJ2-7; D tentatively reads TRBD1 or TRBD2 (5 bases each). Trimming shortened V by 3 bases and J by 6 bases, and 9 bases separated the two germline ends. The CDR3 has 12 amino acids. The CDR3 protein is CASSFPGREQYF. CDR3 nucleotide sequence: TGTGCCAGCAGTTTTCCGGGGCGCGAGCAGTACTTC.

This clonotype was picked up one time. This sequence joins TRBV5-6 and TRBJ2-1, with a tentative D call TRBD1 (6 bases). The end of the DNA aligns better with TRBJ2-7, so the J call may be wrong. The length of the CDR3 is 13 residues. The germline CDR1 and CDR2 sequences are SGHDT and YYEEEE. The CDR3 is CASSLDSVDEQYF. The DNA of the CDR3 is TGTGCCAGCAGCCTGGACAGCGTAGACGAGCAGTACTTC.

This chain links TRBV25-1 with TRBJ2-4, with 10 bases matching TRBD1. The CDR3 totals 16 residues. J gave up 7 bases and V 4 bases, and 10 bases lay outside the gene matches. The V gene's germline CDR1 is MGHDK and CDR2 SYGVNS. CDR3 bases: TGTGCCAGCAGTGGCCTCCCGGGACAGGGGAGGAACATTCAGTACTTC. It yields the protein CASSGLPGQGRNIQYF.